The sequence of this T cell receptor beta chain was determined in a study of cytomegalovirus exposure and HLA in healthy donors. PCR used 60 Vbeta primers and 13 Jbeta primers. Assay used: immunoSEQ multiplex PCR; TCRdb lists only in-frame clones, some missing. Its table records around 75,000 clones. The germline V gene encodes CDR1 SGHVS and CDR2 FNYEAQ. The junction had 6 bases not matched to a gene; V was cut back by 2 bases and J by 3 bases. This CDR3 spans 16 amino acids. This TCR derives from a boy younger than 18 in good health and CMV-seronegative. Sequenced input: PBMCs. V is TRBV7-6 and J is TRBJ1-2, with 10 bases that match TRBD1. The CDR3 is CASSLTGTGEYYGYTF. The CDR3 DNA sequence: TGTGCCAGCAGCTTAACCGGGACAGGGGAGTACTATGGCTACACCTTC.